This T cell receptor (beta chain) emerged from a study of blood T cell repertoires in COVID-19. The overall study: The United States, Italy and Spain supplied acute and convalescent COVID-19 samples. The analysed material was cDNA or gDNA that came from T cells, B-cell-depleted T cells, or PBMCs.

Patients from Seattle were sampled longitudinally, starting during active infection. The CDR3 runs 15 residues. Germline CDR1 is SGHRS and CDR2 is YFSETQ. V dropped 0 bases and J dropped 6; count of bases not matched to a gene: 5. Authors' analysis steps: Cell counts per sample came from amplifying reference gene primers. Some clones are missing from TCRdb's copy, which holds only in-frame ones; the method was immunoSEQ multiplex PCR. That table gives V, J and clone size, and the DNA gave D and trimming. The table lists about 82,000 clones, approximately 78% of them singletons. Input material: peripheral blood. This clonotype originated in a man aged 55 to 70 with COVID-19, enrolled during active disease. The gene calls are TRBV5-1 and TRBJ2-5, with TRBD1 matching 10 bases. CDR3 in amino acids: CASSLGDRGIQTQYF. In DNA, the CDR3 is TGCGCCAGCAGCTTGGGGGACAGGGGTATACAGACCCAGTACTTC. Based on the CDR3 plus reference TRBV5-1 and TRBJ2-5, the full variable domain is KAGVTQTPRYLIKTRGQQVTLSCSPISGHRSVSWYQQTPGQGLQFLFEYFSETQRNKGNFPGRFSGRQFSNSRSEMNVSTLELGDSALYLCASSLGDRGIQTQYFGPGTRLLVL.